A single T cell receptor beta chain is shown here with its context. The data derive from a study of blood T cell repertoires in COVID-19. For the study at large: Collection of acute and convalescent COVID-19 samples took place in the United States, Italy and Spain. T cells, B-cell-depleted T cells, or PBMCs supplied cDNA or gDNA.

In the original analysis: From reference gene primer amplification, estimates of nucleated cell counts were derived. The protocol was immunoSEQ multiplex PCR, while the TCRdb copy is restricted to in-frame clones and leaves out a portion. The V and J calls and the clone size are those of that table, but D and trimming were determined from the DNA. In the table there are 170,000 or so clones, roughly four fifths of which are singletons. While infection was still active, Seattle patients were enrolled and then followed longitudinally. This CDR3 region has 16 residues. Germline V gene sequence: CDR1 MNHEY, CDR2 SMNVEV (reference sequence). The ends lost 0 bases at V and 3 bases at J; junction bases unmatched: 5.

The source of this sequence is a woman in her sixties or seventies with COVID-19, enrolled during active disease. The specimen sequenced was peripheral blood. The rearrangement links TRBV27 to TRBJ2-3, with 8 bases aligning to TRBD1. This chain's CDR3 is CASSLSLDRATDTQYF. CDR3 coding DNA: TGTGCCAGCAGTTTATCGCTGGACAGGGCTACAGATACGCAGTATTTT.